The T cell receptor beta chain under discussion was sequenced for a study of cytomegalovirus exposure and HLA in healthy donors. In the study overall: Out of 398 genotyped donors, roughly 83% belonged to the Caucasian-associated ancestry cluster.

Healthy bone marrow donors made up the donors. It was with 60 Vbeta and 13 Jbeta primers that the PCR ran. The assay was immunoSEQ multiplex PCR, and TCRdb's table has in-frame clones only and misses some. The sample lists 200,000 to 250,000 clones, around 83% seen once, with less than 3% in the top ten. Only one count was recorded for this clone. The specimen was PBMCs. The TCR sequence derives from a woman aged 40 to 49 in good health and CMV-seronegative.

CDR3 DNA sequence: TGTGCCAGCAGCCCCGAACAGACAGGGGTAAGGGAGACCCAGTACTTC. Its protein product is CASSPEQTGVRETQYF. The rearrangement links TRBV5-4 to TRBJ2-5, with TRBD1 matching 8 bases. Looked up from germline, CDR1 is SGHNT and CDR2 is YYREEE (reference sequence). The CDR3 sequence is 16 residues long. Losses at the gene ends were 4 bases for V and 5 bases for J; bases not matched to a gene: 13. Combining the CDR3 with reference TRBV5-4 and TRBJ2-5 gives the whole variable domain ETGVTQSPTHLIKTRGQQVTLRCSSQSGHNTVSWYQQALGQGPQFIFQYYREEENGRGNFPPRFSGLQFPNYSSELNVNALELDDSALYLCASSPEQTGVRETQYFGPGTRLLVL.